The rows below give T cell receptor beta chains drawn from one sample of a study of T cells in Graves' hyperthyroidism and ophthalmopathy. Using its own MiXCR run on the multiplex PCR reads, TCRdb lists one record per CDR3 protein. Of some 490,000 distinct CDR3 sequences in the sample, more than 15% were seen once. Sequenced input: blood. Receptors were obtained from a woman aged 25 to 39 with Graves' ophthalmopathy. The CDR3 runs from the conserved cysteine through the conserved F or W. A D gene is named only where the DNA matches it firmly. Size tells how often a clone was seen (once, few, many) or the class of an expanded clone, and some rows leave it out.

V gene	J gene	D gene	clone size	CDR3 length	CDR3 DNA	CDR3 protein
TRBV29-1	TRBJ1-1	TRBD1	NA	14	TGCAGCGCCCTGGGACAGGGGATCGGCACTGAAGCTTTCTTT	CSALGQGIGTEAFF
TRBV28	TRBJ2-1	TRBD2	NA	21	TGTGCCAGCAGCCCCAGAACCGGGACTAGCGGGAGGGCCGGGAGTTTGAATGAGCAGTTCTTC	CASSPRTGTSGRAGSLNEQFF
TRBV18	TRBJ2-7	NA	few	14	TGTGCCAGCTCACCCCTAGGGGACCACTACGAGCAGTACTTC	CASSPLGDHYEQYF
TRBV5-1	TRBJ2-3	NA	few	15	TGCGCCAGCAGGCCTGGGTCAACGACCACAGATACGCAGTATTTT	CASRPGSTTTDTQYF
TRBV11-2	TRBJ1-2	TRBD1	many	14	TGTGCCAGCAGCTCGCGACAGGGGGCGCGTGGCTACACCTTC	CASSSRQGARGYTF
TRBV29-1	TRBJ1-4	NA	many	14	TGCAGCGTTGGCGGGGGCACGGCTAATGAAAAACTGTTTTTT	CSVGGGTANEKLFF
TRBV28	TRBJ1-6	TRBD1	few	13	TGTGCCACCAGGGACAGACTTATATCGGCCCTCCACTTT	CATRDRLISALHF
TRBV18	TRBJ1-4	NA	NA	15	TGTGCCAGCTCACCCGGGAGGGAAACTAATGAAAAACTGTTTTTT	CASSPGRETNEKLFF
TRBV29-1	TRBJ1-6	NA	few	12	TGCAGCGTTGGGGGTCGGGGGGGACCCCTCCACTTT	CSVGGRGGPLHF
TRBV28	TRBJ1-2	NA	few	15	TGTGCCAGCAGCTCGGGAGGGGACTCTAACTATGGCTACACCTTC	CASSSGGDSNYGYTF
TRBV3-1	TRBJ2-7	NA	many	13	TGTGCCAGCAGCCAAGGGGGGCGCGAAGAGCAGTACTTC	CASSQGGREEQYF
TRBV5-1	TRBJ1-3	NA	few	16	TGCGCCAGCAGCCTGACACTGCGGGGCTCTGGAAACACCATATATTTT	CASSLTLRGSGNTIYF
TRBV11-2	TRBJ1-1	TRBD1	few	15	TGTGCCAGCAGCTTTCGGACAGGACGGATCACTGAAGCTTTCTTT	CASSFRTGRITEAFF
TRBV7-8	TRBJ2-5	NA	many	14	TGTGCCAGCAGCTTAGATGGGTTACGGGGGAGTACGTACTTC	CASSLDGLRGSTYF
TRBV12-3/TRBV12-4	TRBJ2-7	NA	few	14	TGTGCCAGCAGTTTAAGTAGACAGTCCTACGAGCAGTACTTC	CASSLSRQSYEQYF
TRBV6-2/TRBV6-3	TRBJ2-1	NA	NA	14	TGTGCCAGCAAAAAAGGGGCCTCCTACAATGAGCAGTTCTTC	CASKKGASYNEQFF